The 21 T cell receptor beta chains below all came from one sample that was sequenced in a study of sequential checkpoint blockade in melanoma. Data came from immunoSEQ multiplex PCR; TCRdb stores just in-frame clones and leaves some out. Of 9,000 to 9,500 clones in the sample, 27% were seen once. Described treatment: randomized to nivolumab then ipilimumab (arm A) or the reverse (arm B). Source: tumor tissue (inferred from file names), taken from a patient given nivolumab and ipilimumab in sequence. The source of these receptors is a human donor with melanoma.

This clone was detected only a few times. The V call is TRBV6-8, the J call TRBJ2-4; 8 bases fit TRBD1. Germline CDR1 and CDR2: MNHGY and SAAAGT. The V and J ends lost 5 bases and 8 bases, in that order; junction bases with no gene match: 11. The CDR3 is made up of 15 amino acids. CDR3 loop: CASSQTGEGTDIQYF. The CDR3 DNA follows: TGTGCCAGCAGTCAGACAGGGGAAGGGACGGACATTCAGTACTTC.

This clone is deemed medium-sized (0.01 to 0.1%). The chain has TRBV11-3 and TRBJ1-1; 9 bases map to TRBD1. Germline-derived CDR1 and CDR2 are SGHNT and YENEEA. There are 17 residues in the CDR3. With 6 bases clipped from V and 6 bases from J, the junction kept 17 bases outside the gene matches. The CDR3: CASRLWGLGTGTPEAFF. Written as DNA, the CDR3 is TGTGCCAGCAGACTTTGGGGACTCGGGACAGGGACCCCTGAAGCTTTCTTT.

This clone was observed a handful of times. This chain links TRBV6-8 with TRBJ1-1, with 8 bases lining up with TRBD1. The V gene's germline CDR1 is MNHGY and CDR2 SAAAGT. The CDR3 contains 15 residues. Germline trimming cut 2 bases from V and 4 bases from J; bases unmatched to any gene: 6. The CDR3 region has the DNA TGTGCCAGCAGTTACCAGGGACAGGTGAGCACTGAAGCTTTCTTT. Translating it yields CASSYQGQVSTEAFF.

This chain joins TRBV19 and TRBJ2-2, with D perhaps matching TRBD2 (6 bases). V was pared by 3 bases and J by 1 base, with 9 bases between. Germline-derived CDR1 and CDR2 are LNHDA and SQIVND (reference sequence). The CDR3 extends over 15 amino acids. The CDR3 DNA follows: TGTGCCAGTAGTATGCGGGATCGGAACACCGGGGAGCTGTTTTTT. Amino acids: CASSMRDRNTGELFF.

The chain couples TRBV11-3 to TRBJ1-1; 11 bases match TRBD1. After removal of 5 bases from V and 7 bases from J, the junction contained 6 bases not matched to a gene. The CDR3 length is 14 residues. From germline, CDR1 is SGHNT and CDR2 YENEEA. Here the CDR3 DNA reads TGTGCCAGCAGCCTGGACAGGGGGCTTGGTGAAGCTTTCTTT. Residues: CASSLDRGLGEAFF. Full variable domain (outside the CDR3, taken from reference TRBV11-3 and TRBJ1-1): EAGVVQSPRYKIIEKKQPVAFWCNPISGHNTLYWYLQNLGQGPELLIRYENEEAVDDSQLPKDRFSAERLKGVDSTLKIQPAELGDSAVYLCASSLDRGLGEAFFGQGTRLTVV.

The CDR3 nucleotides read TGTGCCAGCAGAATCCAGGGGGATGGCTACACCTTC. Its protein is CASRIQGDGYTF. The V and J genes are TRBV28 and TRBJ1-2; 7 nucleotides match TRBD1. The CDR3 contains 12 residues. CDR1 and CDR2 (germline): MDHEN, SYDVKM. V dropped 6 bases and J dropped 6; count of bases not matched to a gene: 4.

Sample share makes this clone medium-sized (0.01 to 0.1%). V gene TRBV23-1 combines with J gene TRBJ2-1, with 9 positions matching TRBD1. TRBV23-1 is classed as an ORF, of uncertain function. Trimming removed 9 bases from V and 8 bases from J; junction bases left unmatched: 11. The CDR3 runs 14 residues. This CDR3 reads CARGWDRVFDEQFF. DNA for the CDR3: TGCGCCAGGGGGTGGGACAGGGTTTTCGATGAGCAGTTCTTC.

This clone was observed at least ten times. V and J are TRBV11-3 and TRBJ1-2; D is uncertain. The length of the CDR3 is 17 residues. Germline loops: CDR1 SGHNT, CDR2 YENEEA. Trimming pared 5 bases from V and 4 bases from J, leaving 23 bases between. The CDR3 sequence: CASSVFSKGSRLYGYTF. The CDR3 nucleotides read TGTGCCAGCAGCGTATTCTCTAAGGGTTCGAGACTCTATGGCTACACCTTC. The whole variable domain, remainder taken from reference TRBV11-3 and TRBJ1-2, is EAGVVQSPRYKIIEKKQPVAFWCNPISGHNTLYWYLQNLGQGPELLIRYENEEAVDDSQLPKDRFSAERLKGVDSTLKIQPAELGDSAVYLCASSVFSKGSRLYGYTFGSGTRLTVV.

This clone was picked up one time. The chain is built from TRBV10-2 and TRBJ1-2; maybe TRBD1 (6 bases). With 0 bases removed from V and 2 bases from J, the gap between germline ends came to 7 bases. CDR3 length: 14 amino acids. CDR1 and CDR2 from the germline V gene are WSHSY and SAAADI. CDR3 protein: CASSESTGNYGYTF. The CDR3 DNA sequence: TGCGCCAGCAGTGAGTCAACAGGGAACTATGGCTACACCTTC.

This chain joins TRBV19 and TRBJ1-2; D may be TRBD1 (5 bases). CDR3 length: 13 amino acids. The germline CDR1 and CDR2 sequences are LNHDA and SQIVND (reference sequence). Trimming stripped 6 bases from V and 3 bases from J, with 11 bases between. The CDR3 coding sequence is TGTGCCAGTAGGCGGACACTGCACTATGGCTACACCTTC. Protein: CASRRTLHYGYTF.

This rearrangement joins TRBV6-8 to TRBJ2-2, with unresolved D. V was shortened by 3 bases and J by 6 bases, with 8 bases between the two germline ends. The CDR3 has 13 residues. CDR1 and CDR2 from the germline V gene are MNHGY and SAAAGT. The DNA of the CDR3 is TGTGCCAGCAGTTATAGCCAAGCCGGGGAGCTGTTTTTT. It specifies CASSYSQAGELFF.

This clone is termed medium-sized. This chain connects TRBV11-3 to TRBJ1-1; 10 bases line up with TRBD1. CDR3 length: 14 amino acids. Trimming took 3 bases from V and 9 from J; bases not matched to a gene: 7. CDR1 SGHNT and CDR2 YENEEA come from the germline V gene. This CDR3 reads CASSLGGTGAKAFF. The CDR3 DNA is TGTGCCAGCAGCTTGGGGGGGACAGGGGCCAAAGCTTTCTTT.

V usage is TRBV7-8 and J usage is TRBJ1-5; D is undetermined. The germline gives CDR1 SGHVS, CDR2 FQNEAQ. CDR3 length: 13 residues. Trimming left V 1 base short and J 11 bases short, with 12 bases between. As DNA, the CDR3 is TGTGCCAGCAGCTTAGTTCTCCTCGGGGCCCAGCATTTT. Amino acids: CASSLVLLGAQHF.

The chain has TRBV25-1 and TRBJ1-4; TRBD1 matches 7 bases. In germline, CDR1 is MGHDK, CDR2 SYGVNS. CDR3 length equals 16 residues. J lost 4 bases, V lost 4 bases, and 9 bases had no gene match. The CDR3 DNA sequence: TGTGCCAGCAGTGTACACAGGGGATTCGGTAATGAAAAACTGTTTTTT. Protein: CASSVHRGFGNEKLFF.

This chain links TRBV6-8 with TRBJ1-5; D is unclear. Germline loops: CDR1 MNHGY, CDR2 SAAAGT. Trimming cost V 5 bases and J 1 base, with 9 bases left between them. The CDR3 is made up of 14 amino acids. For the CDR3, the DNA is TGTGCCAGCAGTACCGTTAGGAGCAATCAGCCCCAGCATTTT. Its translation: CASSTVRSNQPQHF.

The chain carries TRBV9 and TRBJ2-1; TRBD1 agrees at 7 bases. Germline lookup yields CDR1 SGDLS and CDR2 YYNGEE. CDR3 size: 18 residues. J was trimmed by 0 bases and V by 5 bases; bases with no gene match: 14. The DNA for the CDR3 is TGTGCCAGCAGTGCAGTTACGGGACAGACGAGCTCCTACAATGAGCAGTTCTTC. This codes for CASSAVTGQTSSYNEQFF. Based on the CDR3 plus reference TRBV9 and TRBJ2-1, the full variable domain is DSGVTQTPKHLITATGQRVTLRCSPRSGDLSVYWYQQSLDQGLQFLIQYYNGEERAKGNILERFSAQQFPDLHSELNLSSLELGDSALYFCASSAVTGQTSSYNEQFFGPGTRLTVL.

This clone was recorded at least ten times. This chain uses TRBV11-3 with TRBJ2-5; perhaps TRBD1 as D (6 bases). CDR1 and CDR2 from the germline V gene are SGHNT and YENEEA. The length of the CDR3 is 17 residues. Trimming left V 2 bases short and J 0 bases short, with 16 bases between. The CDR3 region has the DNA TGTGCCAGCAGCTTAAGGGGGAAGTGGGGGAACCAAGAGACCCAGTACTTC. The encoded protein is CASSLRGKWGNQETQYF.

This clone was observed many times. The V and J genes are TRBV6-8 and TRBJ1-1; D might be TRBD1 (6 bases). Germline V lookup: CDR1 MNHGY, CDR2 SAAAGT. This CDR3 contains 15 residues. Deletions cut 0 bases from V and 0 bases from J, with 8 bases between. CDR3: CASSYSGAMNTEAFF. CDR3 DNA: TGTGCCAGCAGTTACTCGGGGGCAATGAACACTGAAGCTTTCTTT.

This clone was counted only a few times. The chain uses TRBV7-1 and TRBJ1-2; D is unclear. TRBV7-1 is marked as an open reading frame, function uncertain. This CDR3 region has 13 residues. The V gene lost 4 bases and the J gene lost 4 bases, with 10 bases spanning the gap. The CDR3 bases are TGTGCCAGCAGCTTAGGTCCCCTCTATGGCTACACCTTC. Translating it yields CASSLGPLYGYTF.

This clone was seen a handful of times. The chain links TRBV15 to TRBJ1-5; 9 positions agree with TRBD1. The CDR3 has 16 amino acids. Germline V lookup: CDR1 LNHNV, CDR2 YYDKDF (reference sequence). V shed 5 bases, J shed 4 bases, and the junction held 9 bases outside the gene matches. CDR3 nucleotide sequence: TGTGCCACCAGCGGTCTATGGGACAGGGATAATCAGCCCCAGCATTTT. Its translation: CATSGLWDRDNQPQHF.

This clone was counted only a few times. The chain has TRBV28 and TRBJ1-6, with TRBD1 matching over 10 bases. The CDR3 covers 16 residues. V dropped 5 bases and J dropped 7; count of bases not matched to a gene: 8. Germline CDR1 MDHEN, CDR2 SYDVKM. The CDR3 DNA reads as TGTGCCAGCAGTACCCCCGGGACAGGGGTAAATTCACCCCTCCACTTT. It translates to CASSTPGTGVNSPLHF.